This passage covers 29 T cell receptor beta chains from one sample sequenced in a study of Ad26.COV2.S vaccination and SARS-CoV-2 variants. Profiled with immunoSEQ multiplex PCR; TCRdb holds only in-frame clones, not every one. This table holds approximately 480,000 clones, roughly 85% found once. Treatment indicated: approximately 18 received Ad26.COV2.S at low or high dose, single or two shots; several received placebo; per-sample allocation not given. On day 63 after the first injection, vaccine and placebo recipients gave samples. This specimen consisted of peripheral blood, obtained in a trial of Ad26.COV2.S vaccine versus placebo. These receptors came from a person between 18 and 65 years old who received the Ad26.COV2.S COVID-19 vaccine or a placebo.

V usage is TRBV30 and J usage is TRBJ2-2; the match to TRBD2 covers 8 bases. Germline CDR1 and CDR2: GTSNPN and SVGIG (reference sequence). V gave up 0 bases and J gave up 1 base; unmatched junction bases: 4. The CDR3 consists of 16 residues. In DNA form, the CDR3 reads TGTGCCTGGAGTGTAACTAGCGGACTGAACACCGGGGAGCTGTTTTTT. Amino acid sequence: CAWSVTSGLNTGELFF.

This clone came up a few times. This rearrangement joins TRBV7-9 to TRBJ1-1, with D possibly TRBD1 on 5 matching bases. The CDR3 is 15 residues long. V lost 4 bases and J lost 2, with 14 bases in between. From germline, CDR1 is SEHNR and CDR2 FQNEAQ (reference sequence). CDR3 nucleotide sequence: TGTGCCAGCAGCTACCCCGGGGGATCAAACACTGAAGCTTTCTTT. It translates to CASSYPGGSNTEAFF.

The chain recombines TRBV27 with TRBJ2-2, with D uncertain. The CDR3 totals 13 residues. Germline lookup yields CDR1 MNHEY and CDR2 SMNVEV (reference sequence). V gave up 2 bases and J gave up 4 bases, with 5 bases separating them. CDR3 residues: CASSLIVTGELFF. The CDR3 nucleotides read TGTGCCAGCAGTTTAATCGTCACCGGGGAGCTGTTTTTT.

For the CDR3, the DNA is TGTGCCAGCAGTTTATGGGGGAACACTGAAGCTTTCTTT. This gives the protein CASSLWGNTEAFF. The V call is TRBV27, the J call TRBJ1-1; D not resolved. V gave up 1 base and J gave up 1 base, with 4 bases separating them. Germline CDR1 and CDR2: MNHEY and SMNVEV (reference sequence). CDR3 length: 13 residues.

This clone has a count of ten or more. The chain joins TRBV4-3 to TRBJ1-1; D is ambiguous. V lost 0 bases to trimming and J lost 0 bases, with 11 bases between them. Germline assignment: CDR1 LGHNA and CDR2 YSLEER. The CDR3 spans 16 residues. CDR3 bases: TGCGCCAGCAGCCAAGATCATGCACTTATGAACACTGAAGCTTTCTTT. Translating gives CASSQDHALMNTEAFF.

This clone was seen more than once but under ten times. The J gene is TRBJ2-7, the V gene TRBV11-1, with D tentatively TRBD2 (6 bases). Per the germline V gene, CDR1 is SGHAT and CDR2 is FQDESV (reference sequence). The germline V and J ends were trimmed by 0 bases and 3 bases, with 18 bases remaining between them. The length of the CDR3 is 17 residues. The CDR3 region is CASSLASGGAALYEQYF. CDR3 in DNA: TGTGCCAGCAGCTTAGCGTCCGGCGGGGCCGCTCTCTACGAGCAGTACTTC.

Comment on this clone: The DNA is omitted, as the CDR3 cannot be located on it reliably, and the CDR3 follows TCRdb's listing. The chain employs TRBV6-6 and TRBJ2-4; the DNA was not used to check the table's D call, TRBD2. The CDR3 spans 12 amino acids, including both terminal residues. The V gene's germline CDR1 is MNHNY and CDR2 SVGAGI (reference sequence). The CDR3 loop is CASSSSVNIQYF.

This clone was found a few times. V gene TRBV24-1 combines with J gene TRBJ1-2; TRBD1 is a possible D gene (5 bases). The CDR3 has 12 residues. Germline lookup yields CDR1 KGHDR and CDR2 SFDVKD. Trimming stripped 9 bases from V and 2 bases from J, with 9 bases between. CDR3 region: CATATENYGYTF. The DNA of the CDR3 is TGTGCCACCGCGACAGAAAACTATGGCTACACCTTC.

The sample holds a few counts of this clone. The J gene is TRBJ2-2, the V gene TRBV5-1; 10 positions agree with TRBD2. The germline gives CDR1 SGHRS, CDR2 YFSETQ. The CDR3 spans 15 residues. The junction had 3 bases not matched to a gene; V was cut back by 0 bases and J by 7 bases. In nucleotides, the CDR3 is TGCGCCAGCAGCTTGGTGACTAGCGGGCGCGGGGAGCTGTTTTTT. This translates into CASSLVTSGRGELFF. Based on the CDR3 plus reference TRBV5-1 and TRBJ2-2, the full variable domain is KAGVTQTPRYLIKTRGQQVTLSCSPISGHRSVSWYQQTPGQGLQFLFEYFSETQRNKGNFPGRFSGRQFSNSRSEMNVSTLELGDSALYLCASSLVTSGRGELFFGEGSRLTVL.

The CDR3 nucleotides are TGCGCCAGCAGCCAAATAGGTGGAAAGCCCCAGCATTTT. Encoded protein: CASSQIGGKPQHF. This sequence joins TRBV4-3 and TRBJ1-5, with unresolved D. The CDR3 spans 13 residues. The germline gives CDR1 LGHNA, CDR2 YSLEER. Trimming took off 2 bases at V and 8 bases at J, with 10 bases between the two ends.

The chain links TRBV5-1 to TRBJ1-1; D remains unclear. Trimming stripped 0 bases from V and 3 bases from J, with 12 bases between. The length of the CDR3 is 15 residues. Per germline, CDR1 SGHRS and CDR2 YFSETQ. The CDR3 nucleotides are TGCGCCAGCAGCTTGGATAAGGGAAAGGACACTGAAGCTTTCTTT. Its translation: CASSLDKGKDTEAFF.

This clone was picked up a small number of times. V and J are TRBV27 and TRBJ1-5; TRBD1 aligns across 7 bases. The V gene's germline CDR1 is MNHEY and CDR2 SMNVEV (reference sequence). CDR3 length equals 15 residues. V shed 3 bases, J shed 2 bases, and the junction held 4 bases outside the gene matches. Here the CDR3 reads CASSFVGGGNQPQHF. Written as DNA, the CDR3 is TGTGCCAGCAGTTTCGTAGGGGGCGGCAATCAGCCCCAGCATTTT.

This chain connects TRBV28 to TRBJ1-2; TRBD1 matches 9 bases. Trimming at V came to 8 bases and at J to 2 bases, leaving 6 bases not matched to a gene. This CDR3 contains 14 residues. Germline V gene sequence: CDR1 MDHEN, CDR2 SYDVKM. The DNA for the CDR3 is TGTGCCAGCCAACCGGGACAGGGAAACTATGGCTACACCTTC. It specifies CASQPGQGNYGYTF.

The chain carries TRBV19 and TRBJ2-5, with D hard to call. The CDR3 is made up of 13 amino acids. Trimming cost V 5 bases and J 4 bases, with 11 bases left between them. Germline values: CDR1 LNHDA, CDR2 SQIVND (reference sequence). CDR3 nucleotide sequence: TGTGCCAGTAGTCCCGGCCGAAGAGAGACCCAGTACTTC. This codes for CASSPGRRETQYF.

The chain links TRBV6-2 or TRBV6-3 to TRBJ2-3, with TRBD1 as a possible D gene (7 bases). Germline assignment: CDR1 MNHEY and CDR2 SVGEGT. This CDR3 has 16 residues. V lost 6 bases and J lost 2, with 18 bases in between. Here the CDR3 DNA reads TGTGCCAGCAGCGGTAGGAGGGGGCGCCTCACAGATACGCAGTATTTT. Its protein product is CASSGRRGRLTDTQYF.

The chain couples TRBV28 to TRBJ1-1; D possibly corresponds to TRBD1 (6 bases). The CDR3 has 14 residues. V was pared by 2 bases and J by 2 bases, with 9 bases between. In germline, CDR1 is MDHEN, CDR2 SYDVKM. The CDR3 protein is CASSLGTHNTEAFF. The CDR3 DNA sequence: TGTGCCAGCAGTTTAGGGACACATAACACTGAAGCTTTCTTT.

The chain is built from TRBV7-9 and TRBJ2-5; possibly TRBD1 or TRBD2 for D (5 bases each). The germline V and J ends were trimmed by 3 bases and 2 bases, with 10 bases remaining between them. Germline V gene data show CDR1 as SEHNR and CDR2 as FQNEAQ (reference sequence). The length of the CDR3 is 14 residues. The CDR3 DNA is TGTGCCAGCAGCTTTCAATGGGGGCAAGAGACCCAGTACTTC. The encoded protein is CASSFQWGQETQYF. Full variable domain (rest looked up from reference TRBV7-9 and TRBJ2-5): DTGVSQNPRHKITKRGQNVTFRCDPISEHNRLYWYRQTLGQGPEFLTYFQNEAQLEKSRLLSDRFSAERPKGSFSTLEIQRTEQGDSAMYLCASSFQWGQETQYFGPGTRLLVL.

The J gene is TRBJ2-1, the V gene TRBV9, with D tentatively TRBD1 or TRBD2 (5 bases each). CDR3 length equals 15 residues. V dropped 0 bases and J dropped 7 bases, with 14 bases sitting between them. Germline CDR1 and CDR2: SGDLS and YYNGEE. The CDR3 coding sequence is TGTGCCAGCAGCGTAGAGACTTCAGGGAGAAATGAGCAGTTCTTC. Protein product: CASSVETSGRNEQFF.

The rearrangement uses TRBV7-2 and TRBJ1-1; 8 nucleotides match TRBD1. V trimming: 4 bases; J trimming: 0 bases; junction bases outside the gene matches: 1. The CDR3 spans 14 residues. Germline loops: CDR1 SGHTA, CDR2 FQGNSA. The CDR3 nucleotides read TGTGCCAGCAGCTGGGACAGGTTGAACACTGAAGCTTTCTTT. It is translated as CASSWDRLNTEAFF.

This chain uses TRBV19 with TRBJ1-1; possible D gene TRBD1, 5 bases. The germline CDR1 and CDR2 sequences are LNHDA and SQIVND (reference sequence). With 7 bases removed from V and 1 base from J, the gap between germline ends came to 13 bases. There are 14 residues in the CDR3. The CDR3 sequence is CASKSGPGNTEAFF. The CDR3 coding sequence is TGTGCCAGTAAATCGGGGCCAGGGAACACTGAAGCTTTCTTT.

This clone was counted a single time. The rearrangement links TRBV7-6 to TRBJ2-5; D possibly corresponds to TRBD1 (5 bases). CDR3 length: 15 amino acids. The germline V gene has CDR1 SGHVS and CDR2 FNYEAQ. The V gene lost 4 bases and the J gene lost 7 bases, with 19 bases spanning the gap. CDR3 sequence (DNA): TGTGCCAGCAGCTCCCCCCGGCCAGGGATAGGGACCCAGTACTTC. It translates to CASSSPRPGIGTQYF.

CDR3 in DNA: TGTGCCAGCAGCGTAGGGACAGAAGCAAATGAAAAACTGTTTTTT. Protein product: CASSVGTEANEKLFF. V usage is TRBV9 and J usage is TRBJ1-4, with D perhaps matching TRBD1 (6 bases). Trimming stripped 0 bases from V and 5 bases from J, with 11 bases between. Per germline, CDR1 SGDLS and CDR2 YYNGEE. The length of the CDR3 is 15 residues.

This rearrangement joins TRBV18 to TRBJ1-1; tentative D call: TRBD1 (5 bases). The CDR3 has 13 amino acids. V dropped 10 bases and J dropped 1 base, with 13 bases sitting between them. Germline CDR1 is KGHSH and CDR2 is LQKENI. The CDR3 sequence is CATSVGGNTEAFF. DNA of the CDR3: TGTGCCACCTCTGTTGGGGGGAACACTGAAGCTTTCTTT.

This chain uses TRBV9 with TRBJ2-2; D gene uncertain. The CDR3 spans 17 residues. Germline CDR1 and CDR2: SGDLS and YYNGEE. V gave up 0 bases and J gave up 7 bases, with 19 bases separating them. The CDR3 sequence is CASSVAPLATQDGELFF. In nucleotides, the CDR3 is TGTGCCAGCAGCGTAGCTCCCCTTGCGACCCAGGACGGGGAGCTGTTTTTT. The variable domain in full, with the rest retrieved from reference TRBV9 and TRBJ2-2, is DSGVTQTPKHLITATGQRVTLRCSPRSGDLSVYWYQQSLDQGLQFLIQYYNGEERAKGNILERFSAQQFPDLHSELNLSSLELGDSALYFCASSVAPLATQDGELFFGEGSRLTVL.

This chain links TRBV25-1 with TRBJ2-1; a possible D gene is TRBD1 (6 bases). The germline gives CDR1 MGHDK, CDR2 SYGVNS. This CDR3 is 13 amino acids long. V lost 5 bases, J lost 6 bases, and 11 bases lay in between. The CDR3 here is CASSWAGVNEQFF. The CDR3 bases are TGTGCCAGCAGTTGGGCAGGGGTCAATGAGCAGTTCTTC.

The chain has TRBV4-2 and TRBJ2-1, with 10 bases aligning to TRBD1. The junction had 8 bases not matched to a gene; V was cut back by 1 base and J by 8 bases. Germline CDR1 is LGHNA and CDR2 is YNFKEQ. This CDR3 is built from 16 residues. CDR3 sequence (DNA): TGTGCCAGCAGCCAAGGCGCCGGGACAGGGGTCCATGAGCAGTTCTTC. It codes for CASSQGAGTGVHEQFF.

Written as DNA, the CDR3 is TGTGCCAGTAGTATGGGCCCTACCCCCTACGAGCAGTACTTC. It yields the protein CASSMGPTPYEQYF. This chain uses TRBV19 with TRBJ2-7; D is uncertain. The CDR3 is 14 amino acids. V was trimmed by 3 bases and J by 2 bases, leaving 11 bases between them. From germline, CDR1 is LNHDA and CDR2 SQIVND (reference sequence).

This sequence joins TRBV3-1 (or the pseudogene TRBV3-2) and TRBJ1-2, with 8 bases aligning to TRBD1. J was trimmed by 8 bases and V by 1 base; bases with no gene match: 3. The CDR3 contains 13 residues. Germline lookup yields CDR1 LGHDT and CDR2 YNNKEL (reference sequence). CDR3 in DNA: TGTGCCAGCAGCCAAGGGACAGGGTTAGGCTACACCTTC. Protein sequence: CASSQGTGLGYTF.

The CDR3 loop reads CASSPGQGREKLFF. The CDR3 nucleotides read TGTGCCAGCAGCCCCGGACAGGGGAGAGAAAAACTGTTTTTT. The J gene is TRBJ1-4, the V gene TRBV7-9; 9 bases map to TRBD1. CDR3 length: 14 residues. Per germline, CDR1 SEHNR and CDR2 FQNEAQ (reference sequence). Trimming took 5 bases from V and 8 from J; bases not matched to a gene: 6.